A single sample is the source of the 2 T cell receptor beta chains below, sequenced in a study of control samples from healthy donors and cancer patients. Assay: immunoSEQ multiplex PCR; the TCRdb copy retains only in-frame clones and omits some. The sample yields more than 85,000 clones, roughly four fifths seen once. The sequencing input was blood. These receptors all stem from a woman aged 45-65 years in good health.

This clone was found a few times. The chain uses TRBV12-5 and TRBJ1-2; 7 bases agree with TRBD1. CDR1 LGHNT and CDR2 FRNRAP come from the germline V gene. This CDR3 contains 14 residues. J lost 2 bases, V lost 8 bases, and 8 bases had no gene match. The CDR3 coding sequence is TGTGCTAGTCTGGCGGGACAGAAAAACTATGGCTACACCTTC. This sequence encodes CASLAGQKNYGYTF.

Of note for this clone: This same CDR3 is encoded by further DNA sequences in the sample. V and J are TRBV27 and TRBJ1-2; weak D call: TRBD1 (6 bases). The germline gives CDR1 MNHEY, CDR2 SMNVEV (reference sequence). The CDR3 length is 13 residues. With 0 bases removed from V and 7 bases from J, the gap between germline ends came to 9 bases. The CDR3 sequence: CASSLSGASGYTF. DNA for the CDR3: TGTGCCAGCAGTTTATCGGGGGCGAGTGGCTACACCTTC.